These 14 T cell receptor beta chains share one sample of origin, sequenced in a study of T cell changes during pregnancy in multiple sclerosis. Libraries were prepared by immunoSEQ multiplex PCR; TCRdb keeps only in-frame clonotypes and omits some of them. Of some 49,000 clones in the sample, 90% were seen once. The material was peripheral blood, obtained after pregnancy. The receptors stem from a female donor in good health, enrolled as a control in a pregnancy study.

The chain recombines TRBV15 with TRBJ1-4, with TRBD1 identical over 8 bases. V shed 3 bases and J 8 bases; nucleotides not matched to a gene: 14. CDR3 length: 17 amino acids. The germline V gene encodes CDR1 LNHNV and CDR2 YYDKDF (reference sequence). CDR3 sequence: CATSSPGQVAIGEKLFF. In DNA form, the CDR3 reads TGTGCCACCAGCAGTCCGGGACAGGTCGCAATTGGGGAAAAACTGTTTTTT.

J is TRBJ1-4 and V is TRBV5-6; D is ambiguous. This CDR3 spans 13 amino acids. V was shortened by 4 bases and J by 0 bases, with 4 bases between the two germline ends. Germline V lookup: CDR1 SGHDT, CDR2 YYEEEE. CDR3 protein: CASSLSTNEKLFF. CDR3 sequence (DNA): TGTGCCAGCAGCCTCTCAACTAATGAAAAACTGTTTTTT.

The chain recombines TRBV28 with TRBJ2-5, with 7 bases fitting TRBD1. Trimming cost V 3 bases and J 2 bases; bases outside gene matches: 9. The CDR3 has 16 residues. Germline CDR1 MDHEN, CDR2 SYDVKM. The CDR3 DNA reads as TGTGCCAGCAGTTTCCCTGCAGGGGGAACACAAGAGACCCAGTACTTC. It translates to CASSFPAGGTQETQYF.

The CDR3 loop is CASSFTQGQGNNGYTF. The CDR3 region has the DNA TGTGCCAGCAGTTTCACCCAGGGACAGGGGAATAATGGCTACACCTTC. V gene TRBV28 combines with J gene TRBJ1-2; 10 nucleotides line up with TRBD1. The J segment lost 6 bases and the V segment lost 3 bases, leaving 10 bases of the junction unmatched. The CDR3 runs 16 residues. Germline CDR1 MDHEN, CDR2 SYDVKM.

This chain uses TRBV28 with TRBJ1-1; TRBD1 is a possible D gene (6 bases). Germline CDR1 and CDR2: MDHEN and SYDVKM. The CDR3 is 16 residues long. Trimming took off 7 bases at V and 0 bases at J, with 18 bases between the two ends. The CDR3 DNA follows: TGTGCCAGCACCCCCTCGGGACAACCTCTGAACACTGAAGCTTTCTTT. Its translation is CASTPSGQPLNTEAFF.

The chain combines TRBV27 with TRBJ2-1, with 7 bases identical to TRBD2. With V trimmed by 3 bases and J by 8 bases, 4 bases remained unmatched. The CDR3 runs to 13 residues. Germline V gene data show CDR1 as MNHEY and CDR2 as SMNVEV (reference sequence). The CDR3 is CASSFGRVDEQFF. CDR3 bases: TGTGCCAGCAGTTTTGGGAGGGTAGATGAGCAGTTCTTC.

This clone was detected once. The genes are TRBV30 and TRBJ2-3, with TRBD2 identical over 10 bases. The CDR3 contains 15 residues. V shed 0 bases, J shed 3 bases, and the junction held 3 bases outside the gene matches. Germline loops: CDR1 GTSNPN, CDR2 SVGIG (reference sequence). This chain's CDR3 is CAWSVAGGPTDTQYF. CDR3 DNA: TGTGCCTGGAGTGTAGCGGGAGGGCCGACAGATACGCAGTATTTT.

The chain links TRBV19 to TRBJ2-7; D is possibly TRBD2 (6 bases). Per germline, CDR1 LNHDA and CDR2 SQIVND (reference sequence). V shed 3 bases and J shed 1 base, with 13 bases lying between them. CDR3 length equals 15 residues. In nucleotides, the CDR3 is TGTGCCAGTAGTATTGGAGGGAAGTCTTCCTACGAGCAGTACTTC. It codes for CASSIGGKSSYEQYF.

The CDR3 is CASTGGYPAGELFF. As DNA, the CDR3 is TGTGCCAGCACGGGAGGCTATCCCGCCGGGGAGCTGTTTTTT. The chain recombines TRBV28 with TRBJ2-2; 7 nucleotides line up with TRBD2. The length of the CDR3 is 14 residues. J lost 6 bases, V lost 7 bases, and 8 bases had no gene match. In germline, CDR1 is MDHEN, CDR2 SYDVKM. The entire variable domain, with the rest obtained from reference TRBV28 and TRBJ2-2, is as follows: DVKVTQSSRYLVKRTGEKVFLECVQDMDHENMFWYRQDPGLGLRLIYFSYDVKMKEKGDIPEGYSVSREKKERFSLILESASTNQTSMYLCASTGGYPAGELFFGEGSRLTVL.

The chain recombines TRBV29-1 with TRBJ2-7, with D maybe TRBD2 (7 bases). CDR1 is SQVTM, CDR2 ANQGSEA, per germline. V was clipped by 1 base and J by 6 bases, with 10 bases between them. There are 12 residues in the CDR3. The CDR3 loop is CSVEGGGREQYF. In DNA, the CDR3 is TGCAGCGTTGAAGGGGGGGGGCGCGAGCAGTACTTC.

The rearrangement uses TRBV30 and TRBJ1-6, with 7 bases lining up with TRBD1. With V trimmed by 2 bases and J by 6 bases, 4 bases remained unmatched. The length of the CDR3 is 14 residues. Germline lookup yields CDR1 GTSNPN and CDR2 SVGIG (reference sequence). This chain's CDR3 is CAWSLGQINSPLHF. For the CDR3, the DNA is TGTGCCTGGAGTTTGGGACAGATTAATTCACCCCTCCACTTT.

The V call is TRBV29-1, the J call TRBJ2-7; the match to TRBD1 covers 8 bases. Losses at the gene ends were 0 bases for V and 1 base for J; bases not matched to a gene: 5. The CDR3 contains 15 residues. Germline loops: CDR1 SQVTM, CDR2 ANQGSEA. The CDR3 region is CSVEDQGAGSYEQYF. CDR3 DNA sequence: TGCAGCGTTGAAGATCAGGGGGCTGGATCCTACGAGCAGTACTTC.

V usage is TRBV19 and J usage is TRBJ1-5, with 9 positions matching TRBD1. Germline V gene sequence: CDR1 LNHDA, CDR2 SQIVND (reference sequence). CDR3 length equals 15 residues. The V segment lost 6 bases and the J segment 5 bases; nucleotides outside the gene matches: 8. In DNA, the CDR3 is TGTGCCAGTAGCCAGGACAGGGGCTTTTATCAGCCCCAGCATTTT. Translating gives CASSQDRGFYQPQHF. Combining the CDR3 with reference TRBV19 and TRBJ1-5 gives the whole variable domain DGGITQSPKYLFRKEGQNVTLSCEQNLNHDAMYWYRQDPGQGLRLIYYSQIVNDFQKGDIAEGYSVSREKKESFPLTVTSAQKNPTAFYLCASSQDRGFYQPQHFGDGTRLSIL.

This rearrangement joins TRBV19 to TRBJ2-1, with 8 bases fitting TRBD1. V shed 5 bases and J 4 bases; nucleotides not matched to a gene: 7. Germline lookup yields CDR1 LNHDA and CDR2 SQIVND (reference sequence). The CDR3 consists of 15 residues. CDR3 amino acids: CASSETGEPYNEQFF. CDR3 sequence (DNA): TGTGCCAGTAGTGAGACAGGGGAGCCTTACAATGAGCAGTTCTTC.